This is a list of T cell receptor beta chains from one sample in a study of early T cells in non-severe SARS-CoV-2 infection. TCRdb reprocessed the 5' RACE reads via MiXCR and lists one record per CDR3 protein. Of tens of thousands of distinct CDR3 sequences listed, over 10% are singletons. The material sequenced was whole blood. Receptor source: an adult who was a healthcare worker with PCR-confirmed SARS-CoV-2 infection or an uninfected control (not recorded which). Each CDR3 is given with its conserved first and last residue. The D gene is left open where the match is weak. Clone size is given for some rows only: seen once, a few or many times, or a class if the clone is expanded.

abundance: few; j_gene: TRBJ1-2; v_gene: TRBV5-1; d_gene: TRBD1; CDR3nt: TGCGCCAGCAGCTCAGAAGGACAGGGGATTAACTATGGCTACACCTTC; CDR3aa: CASSSEGQGINYGYTF
abundance: many; j_gene: TRBJ2-2; v_gene: TRBV30; d_gene: -; CDR3nt: TGTGCCTGGAGCGGTTATGCGAACACCGGGGAGCTGTTTTTT; CDR3aa: CAWSGYANTGELFF
abundance: -; j_gene: TRBJ2-7; v_gene: TRBV12-3/TRBV12-4; d_gene: TRBD1; CDR3nt: TGTGCCAGCAGCCCCAGGACAGGAGTATACGAGCAGTACTTC; CDR3aa: CASSPRTGVYEQYF
abundance: -; j_gene: TRBJ2-2; v_gene: TRBV9; d_gene: -; CDR3nt: TGTGCCAGCAGCGTATTAGCGAACACCGGGGAGCTGTTTTTT; CDR3aa: CASSVLANTGELFF
abundance: few; j_gene: TRBJ2-7; v_gene: TRBV3-1; d_gene: TRBD2; CDR3nt: TGTGCCAGCAGGCTAGCGGGGGAGTCCTACGAGCAGTACTTC; CDR3aa: CASRLAGESYEQYF
abundance: -; j_gene: TRBJ1-2; v_gene: TRBV6-2/TRBV6-3; d_gene: TRBD1; CDR3nt: TGTGCCAGCAGTTACTCTGGACAGGGAAATACCTATGGCTACACCTTC; CDR3aa: CASSYSGQGNTYGYTF
abundance: few; j_gene: TRBJ2-7; v_gene: TRBV5-8; d_gene: -; CDR3nt: TGTGCCAGCAGCTTACAGAGCGAGCAGTACTTC; CDR3aa: CASSLQSEQYF
abundance: -; j_gene: TRBJ1-5; v_gene: TRBV7-9; d_gene: TRBD1; CDR3nt: TGTGCCAGCAGTTTGGGGACAGGGAATTTTCAGCCCCAGCATTTT; CDR3aa: CASSLGTGNFQPQHF
abundance: -; j_gene: TRBJ2-1; v_gene: TRBV14; d_gene: TRBD2; CDR3nt: TGTGCCAACAGCCCGCTAAGCGGGGGTAATGAGCAGTTCTTC; CDR3aa: CANSPLSGGNEQFF
abundance: few; j_gene: TRBJ2-7; v_gene: TRBV5-5; d_gene: TRBD1; CDR3nt: TGTGCCAGCAGCTTGAGACAGGGACACTACGAGCAGTACTTC; CDR3aa: CASSLRQGHYEQYF
abundance: many; j_gene: TRBJ2-1; v_gene: TRBV7-2; d_gene: TRBD2; CDR3nt: TGTGCCAGCAGCTTCGCGGGGGGTGTCAATGAGCAGTTCTTC; CDR3aa: CASSFAGGVNEQFF
abundance: few; j_gene: TRBJ1-5; v_gene: TRBV7-8; d_gene: -; CDR3nt: TGTGCCAGCAGCTTAATCCGTAATCAGCCCCAGCATTTT; CDR3aa: CASSLIRNQPQHF
abundance: many; j_gene: TRBJ2-3; v_gene: TRBV5-1; d_gene: -; CDR3nt: TGCGCCAGCAGCAGGCAGGGCACAGATACGCAGTATTTT; CDR3aa: CASSRQGTDTQYF
abundance: -; j_gene: TRBJ2-3; v_gene: TRBV7-7; d_gene: -; CDR3nt: TGTGCTAGCAGCTTATATACCGACAATACGCAGTATTTT; CDR3aa: CASSLYTDNTQYF
abundance: many; j_gene: TRBJ2-7; v_gene: TRBV30; d_gene: -; CDR3nt: TGTGCCTGGGGGGACGGGGGCTCCTACGAGCAGTACTTC; CDR3aa: CAWGDGGSYEQYF
abundance: many; j_gene: TRBJ2-3; v_gene: TRBV19; d_gene: -; CDR3nt: TGTGCCAGTAGTAGATCGGGCCGGGCCACAGATACGCAGTATTTT; CDR3aa: CASSRSGRATDTQYF
abundance: -; j_gene: TRBJ2-3; v_gene: TRBV29-1; d_gene: -; CDR3nt: TGCAGCGATCTGCGGGGATGGGGCACAGATACGCAGTATTTT; CDR3aa: CSDLRGWGTDTQYF
abundance: few; j_gene: TRBJ2-7; v_gene: TRBV2; d_gene: -; CDR3nt: TGTGCCAGCGGACCGACAGTGAACACCTACGAGCAGTACTTC; CDR3aa: CASGPTVNTYEQYF
abundance: -; j_gene: TRBJ2-1; v_gene: TRBV7-2; d_gene: TRBD1; CDR3nt: TGTGCCAGCAGCTTGGACAGGAGGCCCTACAATGAGCAGTTCTTC; CDR3aa: CASSLDRRPYNEQFF
abundance: many; j_gene: TRBJ1-1; v_gene: TRBV18; d_gene: -; CDR3nt: TGTGCCAGCTCACCACTTGAGGGGCCGAACACTGAAGCTTTCTTT; CDR3aa: CASSPLEGPNTEAFF
abundance: -; j_gene: TRBJ2-3; v_gene: TRBV6-1; d_gene: TRBD1; CDR3nt: TGTGCCAGCAGTGCCCGGGACAGCTCCACAGATACGCAGTATTTT; CDR3aa: CASSARDSSTDTQYF
abundance: -; j_gene: TRBJ1-2; v_gene: TRBV7-9; d_gene: -; CDR3nt: TGTGCCAGCAGTCAAGAGGGCAGGACGCGCGGCTACACCTTC; CDR3aa: CASSQEGRTRGYTF
abundance: -; j_gene: TRBJ1-2; v_gene: TRBV19; d_gene: TRBD1; CDR3nt: TGTGCCAGTACCGAGGGGCAGGGGGCGATGGGCTATGGCTACACCTTC; CDR3aa: CASTEGQGAMGYGYTF
abundance: many; j_gene: TRBJ2-7; v_gene: TRBV21-1; d_gene: -; CDR3nt: TGTGCCAGCACCATACAGACCGTCTACGAGCAGTACTTC; CDR3aa: CASTIQTVYEQYF
abundance: -; j_gene: TRBJ1-1; v_gene: TRBV10-1; d_gene: -; CDR3nt: TGCGCCAGCAGTGGACAGCCGAACACTGAAGCTTTCTTT; CDR3aa: CASSGQPNTEAFF
abundance: many; j_gene: TRBJ2-1; v_gene: TRBV20-1; d_gene: -; CDR3nt: TGCAGTGCTAGGGGTGCGAGCGACAATGAGCAGTTCTTC; CDR3aa: CSARGASDNEQFF
abundance: -; j_gene: TRBJ2-7; v_gene: TRBV12-3/TRBV12-4; d_gene: -; CDR3nt: TGTGCCAGCAGTTTACAGAGGGGCGAGCAGTACTTC; CDR3aa: CASSLQRGEQYF
abundance: few; j_gene: TRBJ1-1; v_gene: TRBV5-1; d_gene: -; CDR3nt: TGCGCCAGCAGCCGGGACGTGAACACTGAAGCTTTCTTT; CDR3aa: CASSRDVNTEAFF
abundance: few; j_gene: TRBJ2-1; v_gene: TRBV7-2; d_gene: -; CDR3nt: TGTGCCAGCAGCTCCTGGGGCAATGAGCAGTTCTTC; CDR3aa: CASSSWGNEQFF
abundance: few; j_gene: TRBJ2-7; v_gene: TRBV6-5; d_gene: -; CDR3nt: TGTGCCAGCAGGGCCAGGTCCGCCTCCTACGAGCAGTACTTC; CDR3aa: CASRARSASYEQYF
abundance: -; j_gene: TRBJ2-7; v_gene: TRBV9; d_gene: -; CDR3nt: TGTGCCAGCAGCCCTCCAGGGGCAAACTACGAGCAGTACTTC; CDR3aa: CASSPPGANYEQYF
abundance: -; j_gene: TRBJ2-7; v_gene: TRBV20-1; d_gene: TRBD1; CDR3nt: TGCAGTGCGCCCGACAGGGGGCGAGGTGGTCGCTACGAGCAGTACTTC; CDR3aa: CSAPDRGRGGRYEQYF